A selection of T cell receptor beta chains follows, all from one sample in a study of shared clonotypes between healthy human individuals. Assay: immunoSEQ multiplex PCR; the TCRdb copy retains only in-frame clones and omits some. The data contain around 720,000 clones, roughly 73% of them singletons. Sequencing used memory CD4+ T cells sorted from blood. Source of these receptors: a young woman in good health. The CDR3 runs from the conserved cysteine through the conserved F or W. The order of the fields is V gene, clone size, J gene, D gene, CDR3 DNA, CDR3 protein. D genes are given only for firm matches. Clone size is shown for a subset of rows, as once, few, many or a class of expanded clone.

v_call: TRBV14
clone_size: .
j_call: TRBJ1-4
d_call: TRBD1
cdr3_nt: TGTGCCAGCAGCCAAGATCCGACAGGGAGAAGAGAAAAACTGTTTTTT
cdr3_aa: CASSQDPTGRREKLFF

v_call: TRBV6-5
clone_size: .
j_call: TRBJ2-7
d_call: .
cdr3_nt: TGTGCCAGCAGCCAAACAGGGAGTGCCTACGAGCAGTACTTC
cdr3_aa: CASSQTGSAYEQYF

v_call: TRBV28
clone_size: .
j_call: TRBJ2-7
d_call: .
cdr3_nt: TGTGCCAGCCGAGCAGACCTTCCCTACGAGCAGTACTTC
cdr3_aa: CASRADLPYEQYF

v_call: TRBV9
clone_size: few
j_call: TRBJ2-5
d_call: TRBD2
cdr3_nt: TGTGCCAGCAGCGTAGATGGTAGCGGGAGAGAGACCCAGTACTTC
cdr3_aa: CASSVDGSGRETQYF

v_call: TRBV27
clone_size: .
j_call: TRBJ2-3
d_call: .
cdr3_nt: TGTGCCAGCAGTCCCCATAGCGGAGTTAGCACAGATACGCAGTATTTT
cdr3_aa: CASSPHSGVSTDTQYF

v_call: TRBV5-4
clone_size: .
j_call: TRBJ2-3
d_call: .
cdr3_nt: TGTGCCAGCAGCTCACACACATCTAGCACAGATACGCAGTATTTT
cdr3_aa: CASSSHTSSTDTQYF

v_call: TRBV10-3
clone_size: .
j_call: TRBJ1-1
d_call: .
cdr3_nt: TGTGCCATCAACTCCCTAAACACTGAAGCTTTCTTT
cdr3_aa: CAINSLNTEAFF

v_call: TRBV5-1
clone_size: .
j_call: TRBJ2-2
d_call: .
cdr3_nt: TGCGCCAGCAGCCCCCGACAGGGGAGGGCCGGGGAGCTGTTTTTT
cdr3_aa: CASSPRQGRAGELFF

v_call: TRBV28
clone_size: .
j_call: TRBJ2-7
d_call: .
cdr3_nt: TGTGCCAGCAGTTTAACGGGGGAGGCGGGTGAGCAGTACTTC
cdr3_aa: CASSLTGEAGEQYF

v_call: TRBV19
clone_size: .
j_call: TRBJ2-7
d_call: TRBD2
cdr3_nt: TGTGCCAGTAAAGGACTAGCGGGAGGGCCGGGGGAGCAGTACTTC
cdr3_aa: CASKGLAGGPGEQYF

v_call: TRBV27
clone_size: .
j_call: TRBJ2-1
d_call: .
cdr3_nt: TGTGCCAGCAGTCGACGCCCCCAGGGGAGCTCCTACAATGAGCAGTTCTTC
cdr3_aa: CASSRRPQGSSYNEQFF

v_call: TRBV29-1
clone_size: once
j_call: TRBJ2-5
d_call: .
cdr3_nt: TGCAGCGTTAGGAAAAAAGAGACCCAGTACTTC
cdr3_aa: CSVRKKETQYF

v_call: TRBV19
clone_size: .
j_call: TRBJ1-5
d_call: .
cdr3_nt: TGTGCCAGTAGTGCCTTATCAGGGGATCAGCCCCAGCATTTT
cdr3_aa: CASSALSGDQPQHF

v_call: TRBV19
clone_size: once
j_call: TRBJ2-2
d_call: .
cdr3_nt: TGTGCCAGTAGTAGCCGAAGAGGTACCGGGGAGCTGTTTTTT
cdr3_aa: CASSSRRGTGELFF

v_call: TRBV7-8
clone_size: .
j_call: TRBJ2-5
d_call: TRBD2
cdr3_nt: TGTGCCAGCAGCGTGGGACTAGACCAAGAGACCCAGTACTTC
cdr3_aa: CASSVGLDQETQYF

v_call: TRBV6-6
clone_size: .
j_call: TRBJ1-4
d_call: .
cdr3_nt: TGTGCCAGCAGTTACTCGGGCGGACGTAATGAAAAACTGTTTTTT
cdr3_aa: CASSYSGGRNEKLFF

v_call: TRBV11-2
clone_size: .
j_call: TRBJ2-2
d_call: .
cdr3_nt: TGTGCCAGCAGCTCCGACAGCCTTACCGGGGAGCTGTTTTTT
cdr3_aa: CASSSDSLTGELFF

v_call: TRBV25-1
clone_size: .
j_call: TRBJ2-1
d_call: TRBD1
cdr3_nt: TGTGCCAGCAGCCCCCCTAGGGCAGGGGGTGGAGATGAGCAGTTCTTC
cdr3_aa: CASSPPRAGGGDEQFF

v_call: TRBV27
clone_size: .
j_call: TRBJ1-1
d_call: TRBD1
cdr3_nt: TGTGCCAGCAGTTTAGAACCCGGGACAGGGCGAGCTTTCTTT
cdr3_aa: CASSLEPGTGRAFF

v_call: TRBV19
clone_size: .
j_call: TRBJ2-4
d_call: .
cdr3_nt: TGTGCCAGTAGAGGGGGTCGCGCCAAAAACATTCAGTACTTC
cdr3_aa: CASRGGRAKNIQYF

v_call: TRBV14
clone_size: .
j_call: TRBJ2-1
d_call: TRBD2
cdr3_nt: TGTGCCAGCAGCCCCCTATGGACTAGCGGGAGCTTTGGTGAGCAGTTCTTC
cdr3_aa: CASSPLWTSGSFGEQFF

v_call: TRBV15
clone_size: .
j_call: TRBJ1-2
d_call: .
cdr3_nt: TGTGCCACCAGTGCTACCCGGGGGACTAACTATGGCTACACCTTC
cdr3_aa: CATSATRGTNYGYTF

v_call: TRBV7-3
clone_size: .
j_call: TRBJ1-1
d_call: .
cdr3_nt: TGTGCCAGCAGCTCTAGTGGCGGCGGGAACACTGAAGCTTTCTTT
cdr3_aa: CASSSSGGGNTEAFF

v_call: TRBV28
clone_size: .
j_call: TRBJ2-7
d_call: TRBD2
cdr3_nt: TGTGCCAGCAGACCCCCTGGGAGGGGATACGAGCAGTACTTC
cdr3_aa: CASRPPGRGYEQYF

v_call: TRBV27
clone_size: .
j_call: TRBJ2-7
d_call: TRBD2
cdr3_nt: TGTGCCAGCAGTTTACTTGATGCTAGCGGATCCTACGGGCAGTACTTC
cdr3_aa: CASSLLDASGSYGQYF

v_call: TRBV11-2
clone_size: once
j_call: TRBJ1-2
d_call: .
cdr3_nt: TGTGCCAGCTCCATCGGCTTGGATGGCTACACCTTC
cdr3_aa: CASSIGLDGYTF

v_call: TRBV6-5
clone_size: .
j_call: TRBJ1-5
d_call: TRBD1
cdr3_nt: TGTGCCAGCAGTTACTCTAGGACAGGCTTTGGTCCCCAGCATTTT
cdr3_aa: CASSYSRTGFGPQHF

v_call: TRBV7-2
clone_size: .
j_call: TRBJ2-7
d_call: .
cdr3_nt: TGTGCCAGCAGCTCCCAAGGGTACGAGCAGTACTTC
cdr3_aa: CASSSQGYEQYF

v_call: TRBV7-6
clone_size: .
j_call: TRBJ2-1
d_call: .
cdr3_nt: TGTGCCAGCAGCGGAGGGGGAATCAGGACTAGGAAGAATGAGCAGTTCTTC
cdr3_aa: CASSGGGIRTRKNEQFF

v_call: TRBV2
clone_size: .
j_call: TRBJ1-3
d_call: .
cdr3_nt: TGTGCCAGCAATACAGAAACCCGGGACACCATATATTTT
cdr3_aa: CASNTETRDTIYF

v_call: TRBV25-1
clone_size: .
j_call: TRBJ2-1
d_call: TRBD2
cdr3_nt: TGTGCCATTGCACTAGCGGGAGGGACCAATGAGCAGTTCTTC
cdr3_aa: CAIALAGGTNEQFF

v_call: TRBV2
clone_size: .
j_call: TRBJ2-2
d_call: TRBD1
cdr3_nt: TGTGCCAGCAGACTCAGGACAGGAGTGGCCGGGGAGCTGTTTTTT
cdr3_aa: CASRLRTGVAGELFF

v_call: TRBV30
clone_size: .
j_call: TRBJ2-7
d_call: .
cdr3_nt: TGTGCCTGGAGGCACGTAGCCTACGAGCAGTACTTC
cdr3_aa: CAWRHVAYEQYF